Listed below are T cell receptor beta chains from one sample, sequenced in a study of blood T cell dynamics during melanoma immunotherapy. Produced via immunoSEQ multiplex PCR; TCRdb's table is partial and in-frame only. The sample shows over 9,000 clones, around 82% of them seen only once. Sequenced here: blood, sampled from a patient treated with checkpoint blockade. The receptors shown here come from a human donor with melanoma. Both conserved end residues are part of each CDR3. Fields, in order: clone size, J gene, D gene, V gene, CDR3 DNA, CDR3 protein. D genes are given only for firm matches. Some rows mark clone size as missing; the rest say once, few, many or name a class of expanded clone.

- TRBJ1-1 - TRBV11-3 TGTGCCAGCAGCCAAGTAAGCACTGAAACTTTCTTT CASSQVSTETFF
few TRBJ1-1 - TRBV23-1 TGCGCCAGCACTGGGGAGGCAATCTTT CASTGEAIF
- TRBJ1-2 - TRBV18 TGTGCCAGCTCACCAGCCCGGGGGGCCTATGGCTACACCTTC CASSPARGAYGYTF
- TRBJ2-1 - TRBV11-3 TGTGCCAGCAGCTTAGGGGACAATGAGCAGTTCTTC CASSLGDNEQFF
- TRBJ2-3 - TRBV6-1 TGTGCCAGCAGTGAAGAGCAGGTAGCCGATACGCAGTATTTT CASSEEQVADTQYF
- TRBJ1-1 - TRBV7-2 TGTGCCAGCAGCTTATACGGGAACACTGAAGCTTTCTTT CASSLYGNTEAFF
- TRBJ1-4 - TRBV28 TGTGCCAGCAGTACTGCGACGGAAGGTGAAAAACTGTTTTTT CASSTATEGEKLFF
- TRBJ2-7 TRBD1 TRBV6-1 TGTGCCAGCAGGGGGACAGGGTGGACCTACGAGCAGTACTTC CASRGTGWTYEQYF
- TRBJ2-2 TRBD2 TRBV5-4 TGTGCCAGCAGCTTTCAGCGGGGGGGCCCCGGGGAGCTGTTTTTT CASSFQRGGPGELFF
- TRBJ1-1 - TRBV7-2 TGTGCCAGCAGCTTAGAAGTAGGCACTGAAGCTTTCTTT CASSLEVGTEAFF
- TRBJ2-4 - TRBV2 TGTGCCAGCAGTGAGCGGGGAAGTGGGGGAGTCGCCAAAAACATTCAGTACTTC CASSERGSGGVAKNIQYF
- TRBJ1-1 - TRBV6-1 TGTGCCAGCACCTTAGAGAACACTGAAGCTTTCTTT CASTLENTEAFF
- TRBJ2-3 - TRBV7-9 TGTGCCAGCAGCCAAGGACTGGGGAGGGATACGCAGTATTTT CASSQGLGRDTQYF
- TRBJ2-3 TRBD2 TRBV7-2 TGTGCCAGCGCGCACCGACTAGCGGGGGCAGATACGCAGTATTTT CASAHRLAGADTQYF
- TRBJ1-1 TRBD1 TRBV7-2 TGTGCCAGCAGCAAACAGGGGGCGTATGGGATTTACACTGAAGCTTTCTTT CASSKQGAYGIYTEAFF
- TRBJ2-3 TRBD2 TRBV10-3 TGTGCCATCAGTACTAGCGGGGGCACAGATACGCAGTATTTT CAISTSGGTDTQYF
- TRBJ1-2 - TRBV10-2 TGCGCCAGCAAAATGACAGGCGCTAACTATGGCTACACCTTC CASKMTGANYGYTF
- TRBJ2-3 TRBD2 TRBV11-2 TGTGCCAGCAGCGCCGGACTAGCGGGGGGCTCAGATACGCAGTATTTT CASSAGLAGGSDTQYF
- TRBJ2-4 - TRBV7-2 TGTGCCAGCAGCTTAGCGGGGGGGCCGAACATTCAGTACTTC CASSLAGGPNIQYF
once TRBJ2-1 TRBD1 TRBV11-1 TGTGCCAGCTCGGGACAGGGGGGATCCTACAATGAGCAGTTCTTC CASSGQGGSYNEQFF
- TRBJ2-5 TRBD2 TRBV30 TGTGCCTGGAGTGTACTAGCGGGGGGCCAAGAGACCCAGTACTTC CAWSVLAGGQETQYF
- TRBJ1-5 - TRBV16 TGTGCCAGCAGCCAAGGGAGGGCCCCCGGCAATCAGCCCCAGCATTTT CASSQGRAPGNQPQHF
- TRBJ1-6 TRBD1 TRBV5-5 TGTGCCAGCAGCATGACAGGGGATAAGTCACCCCTCCACTTT CASSMTGDKSPLHF
- TRBJ2-7 - TRBV11-2 TGTGCCAGCAGCCCCCTAAACCGACGGTCGGTCTACGAGCAGTACTTC CASSPLNRRSVYEQYF
- TRBJ2-1 - TRBV7-8 TGTGCCAGCAGCCCTAGATGGGAGTCGAGCTCCTACAATGAGCAGTTCTTC CASSPRWESSSYNEQFF
- TRBJ1-2 - TRBV16 TGTGCCAGCAGCCAATCTGATGGGGGAGGAGGTGGCTACACCTTC CASSQSDGGGGGYTF
- TRBJ1-4 TRBD1 TRBV18 TGTGCCAGCTCTCCACAGGGGGGAGAAGTAAAACTGTTTTTT CASSPQGGEVKLFF
- TRBJ2-3 TRBD2 TRBV27 TGTGCCAGCATTTCACTAGCGGGGCGTACAGATACGCAGTATTTT CASISLAGRTDTQYF
- TRBJ2-7 TRBD2 TRBV7-2 TGTGCCAGCTGCCCAAGCGGGGGGGCCTACGAGCAGTACTTC CASCPSGGAYEQYF
once TRBJ1-1 - TRBV7-9 TGTGCCAGCAGCTTAGAGGGGGGTGAAGCTTTCTTT CASSLEGGEAFF
few TRBJ1-4 - TRBV11-2 TGCGCCAGCAGCCAAGGGTCGGGGCGGCCAACTAATGAAAAACTGTTTTTT CASSQGSGRPTNEKLFF
- TRBJ2-3 - TRBV5-1 TGCGCCAGCAGCTACCAGTTGGGCAGAAGGGTGAGGGCAGATACGCAGTATTTT CASSYQLGRRVRADTQYF
large TRBJ2-7 - TRBV6-6 TGTGCCAGCAGTTACTCAGGGTCCGACGAGCAGTACTTC CASSYSGSDEQYF
- TRBJ1-1 - TRBV6-6 TGTGCCAGCAGCCTCGGGGGTGGGAACACTGAAGCTTTCTTT CASSLGGGNTEAFF
- TRBJ2-3 - TRBV11-2 TGTGCCAGCACCTTAAACACAGATACGCAGTATTTT CASTLNTDTQYF
- TRBJ2-1 - TRBV9 TGTGCCAGCAGCGTAGAGGACAGCTCCTACAATGAGCAGTTCTTC CASSVEDSSYNEQFF
- TRBJ1-1 TRBD1 TRBV6-5 TGTGCCAGCAGTATTCTAAAGGGGGCAAACACTGAAGCTTTCTTT CASSILKGANTEAFF
- TRBJ2-1 TRBD2 TRBV2 TGTGCCAGCAAGGCGGGGGGGCCGGTTGAGCAGTTCTTC CASKAGGPVEQFF
- TRBJ2-7 - TRBV7-2 TGTGCCAGCAGCTTACTGTGGGTAAACTACGAGCAGTACTTC CASSLLWVNYEQYF
once TRBJ2-7 - TRBV27 TGTGCCAGCAGTCAAACAGGTGGCGAGCAGTACTTC CASSQTGGEQYF
- TRBJ1-6 TRBD1 TRBV6-5 TGTGCCAGCAGTACTACAGGGGACGCGAATTCACCCCTCCACTTT CASSTTGDANSPLHF
- TRBJ1-1 - TRBV7-3 TGTGCCAGCAGCCCAACAGCTACGAACACTGAAGCTTTCTTT CASSPTATNTEAFF
- TRBJ1-1 TRBD1 TRBV7-2 TGTGCCAGCAGCAGGGCCAGGGGGGTAACTGAAGCTTTCTTT CASSRARGVTEAFF
- TRBJ2-1 TRBD1 TRBV28 TGTGCCAGCAGTTGGCTGAACAGGGGAGCACCCTTCTTC CASSWLNRGAPFF
- TRBJ2-1 - TRBV7-3 TGTGCCAGCAGCTTAAACCCCGTTCGCACGAGCTCCTACAATGAGCAGTTCTTC CASSLNPVRTSSYNEQFF
- TRBJ1-5 - TRBV6-6 TGTGCCAGCAGTTACTCGGGGGACTATCAGCATTTT CASSYSGDYQHF
once TRBJ1-6 - TRBV7-8 TGTGCCAGCAGCTTAGAGGGGGGGTCCCCTTCACCCCTCCACTTT CASSLEGGSPSPLHF
once TRBJ2-4 - TRBV27 TGTGCCAGCAGTGACCACGGGGCGGCCAAAAACATTCAGTACTTC CASSDHGAAKNIQYF
- TRBJ2-2 TRBD2 TRBV4-2 TGTGCCAGCAGCCAAGGAAGTATGGCGGGGGGGTCGAACACCGGGGAGCTGTTTTTT CASSQGSMAGGSNTGELFF
- TRBJ1-5 - TRBV6-1 TGTGCCAGCAGTGAAACGGGCAGCGGTAGCAATCAGCCCCAGCATTTT CASSETGSGSNQPQHF